This TCR beta chain was captured by sequencing in a study of CD8+CD57+ T cells in acquired aplastic anemia. About the study: Healthy donors had, on average, about 9.9 million reads for their CD4+ cells.

This clonotype was observed a single time. The antigen remains unidentified. The use of genomic DNA as template underpinned the TCR beta VDJ and CDR3 profiling. TCRdb re-analysed the reads in MiXCR, keeping a single row per CDR3 protein. The sample lists some 170,000 distinct CDR3 sequences, approximately 43% seen once, with approximately 1% in the top ten. Whole-study results and caveats: Overlapping CD8+ CDR3 repertoires of patients and controls contained roughly 27 shared sequences. Researchers reported that CD8+ Simpson's diversity was not significantly different in patients versus controls.

The receptor was isolated from a human donor in good health. The sequenced material came from sorted CD4+, CD8+, or CD8+CD57+ T cells (not recorded which) from PBMCs.

The CDR3 spells CASVAWETQYF. CDR3 in DNA: TGTGCCAGTGTAGCGTGGGAGACCCAGTACTTC. The rearrangement links TRBV2 to TRBJ2-5, with D possibly matching TRBD2 (5 bases). This CDR3 has 11 amino acids. The ends were cut back, 9 bases at V and 5 bases at J, with 10 bases in the middle. Germline V CDR1 and CDR2: SNHLY, FYNNEI.